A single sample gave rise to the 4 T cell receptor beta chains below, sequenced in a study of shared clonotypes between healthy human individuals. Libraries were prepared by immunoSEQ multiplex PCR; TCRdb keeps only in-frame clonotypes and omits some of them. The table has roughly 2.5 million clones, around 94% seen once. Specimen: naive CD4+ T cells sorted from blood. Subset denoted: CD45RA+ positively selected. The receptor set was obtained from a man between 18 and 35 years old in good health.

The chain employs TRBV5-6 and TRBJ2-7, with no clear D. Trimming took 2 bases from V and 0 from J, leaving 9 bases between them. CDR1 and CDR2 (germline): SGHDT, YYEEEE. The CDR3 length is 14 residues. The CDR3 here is CASSFGGPSYEQYF. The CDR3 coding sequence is TGTGCCAGCAGCTTTGGCGGACCCTCCTACGAGCAGTACTTC.

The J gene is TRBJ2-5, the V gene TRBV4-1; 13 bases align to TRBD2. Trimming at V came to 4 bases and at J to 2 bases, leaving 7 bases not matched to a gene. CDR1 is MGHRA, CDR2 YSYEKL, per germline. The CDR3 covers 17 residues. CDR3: CASSPSPGLAGQETQYF. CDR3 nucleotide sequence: TGCGCCAGCAGCCCTTCTCCGGGACTAGCGGGGCAAGAGACCCAGTACTTC.

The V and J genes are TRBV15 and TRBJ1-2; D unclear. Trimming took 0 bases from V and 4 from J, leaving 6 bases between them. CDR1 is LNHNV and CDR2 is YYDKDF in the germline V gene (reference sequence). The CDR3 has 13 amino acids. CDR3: CATSRDGSYGYTF. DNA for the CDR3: TGTGCCACCAGCAGAGATGGGAGCTATGGCTACACCTTC.

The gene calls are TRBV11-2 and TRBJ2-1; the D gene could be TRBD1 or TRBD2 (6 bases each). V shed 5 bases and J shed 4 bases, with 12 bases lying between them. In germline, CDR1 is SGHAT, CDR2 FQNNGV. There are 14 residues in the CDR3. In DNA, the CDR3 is TGTGCCAGCAGCGCGGGACAACAATACAATGAGCAGTTCTTC. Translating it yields CASSAGQQYNEQFF.